The entry below describes one TCR beta chain. Its antigen is undetermined. Relative to the germline gene, one junction end is altered; a read error may explain this. The data belong to a study of Graves' ophthalmopathy and Graves' hyperthyroidism. Study outcomes and limitations: Ophthalmopathy versus stable hyperthyroidism: 13-signature model gave roughly 88% sensitivity, 81.08% specificity. A majority of expanded thyroid clonotypes exceeding 0.001 frequency were likewise present in blood.

RNA transcripts were the source from which TCR beta CDR3 regions were amplified. First-round RT-PCR relied on HTBI primers, and a second-round multiplex PCR came next. TCRdb re-analysed the multiplex PCR reads in MiXCR, keeping a single row per CDR3 protein. Found here are tens of thousands of distinct CDR3 sequences, under 55% of them singletons; the top ten hold approximately 4.8%. CDR3 size: 11 residues. Germline-derived CDR1 and CDR2 are DFQATT and SNEGSKA (reference sequence). Exclusion covered patients with other autoimmune diseases or uncontrolled infections (as well as pregnancy or lactation). Clinicians diagnosed using symptoms, serum thyroxine, TRAb, thyroid ultrasound and orbital computed tomography.

The sequence was obtained from an adult woman with Graves' ophthalmopathy. The chain combines TRBV20-1 with TRBJ2-6, with 8 nucleotides matching TRBD1. The sample taken for sequencing was peripheral blood. The CDR3 sequence is CSARQGATEAF. The DNA for the CDR3 is TGCAGTGCTAGGCAGGGGGCCACTGAAGCTTTC.